The entry below gives a single T cell receptor beta chain sequence along with its context. Its antigen remains unknown. Repertoires were generated with immunoSEQ multiplex PCR, while TCRdb's copy carries only in-frame clones and drops some. The data show a few million clones, with just over 90% seen just once and 0.35% to 0.5% held by the top ten. This sample is part of a study of shared clonotypes between healthy human individuals. For the study at large: A donor's plate count was three for CD4 naive and three for CD4 memory; CD8 naive had two and CD8 memory one. Study-wide results and caveats: Among four donors, around 5% of naive CD4 clonotypes were found in common. Non-shared clonotypes displayed generation probabilities falling below those of clonotypes present in all four donors.

Adult Caucasians living in Nashville, Tennessee made up all of the donors. This receptor was taken from a young man in good health. Some clones in this sample may be carry-over from other donors' samples. Source material: naive CD4+ T cells from PBMCs. Subset in this sample: CD45RA+ positively selected.

This CDR3 reads CAISGLAGGSYNEQFF. The DNA for the CDR3 is TGTGCCATCAGTGGACTAGCGGGAGGATCCTACAATGAGCAGTTCTTC. The chain uses TRBV10-3 and TRBJ2-1; 13 bases line up with TRBD2. The CDR3 length is 16 residues. Germline V lookup: CDR1 ENHRY, CDR2 SYGVKD. V shed 4 bases, J shed 1 base, and the junction held 1 base outside the gene matches.